A single sample is the source of the 5 T cell receptor beta chains below, sequenced in a study of T cell repertoires in cytomegalovirus infection. No antigen has been assigned to these receptors. MiXCR, run by TCRdb on the reads, gives a single entry per CDR3 protein. The data contain fewer than 150,000 distinct CDR3 sequences, around 30% of them singletons. Here the sequenced sample was CD8+ T cells from cultured PBMCs, taken from culture after CMV antigen stimulation. The receptor set was obtained from a human donor in good health (CMV status not recorded). Some clones in this sample may be carry-over from other donors' samples.

V gene TRBV6-6 combines with J gene TRBJ2-5, with TRBD2 matching 7 bases. The CDR3 totals 18 residues. Germline V CDR1 and CDR2: MNHNY, SVGAGI (reference sequence). J was trimmed by 5 bases and V by 2 bases; bases with no gene match: 17. CDR3 residues: CASSYPRSGGIVVETQYF. CDR3 DNA: TGTGCCAGCAGTTACCCCCGCTCCGGGGGGATAGTAGTGGAGACCCAGTACTTC.

The rearrangement links TRBV19 to TRBJ2-3; no firm D call. CDR3 length: 12 amino acids. From germline, CDR1 is LNHDA and CDR2 SQIVND (reference sequence). V was shortened by 5 bases and J by 2 bases, with 5 bases between the two germline ends. The CDR3 DNA sequence: TGTGCCAGTAGTCCTCACACAGATACGCAGTATTTT. This encodes CASSPHTDTQYF.

The chain joins TRBV2 to TRBJ2-1; 10 bases agree with TRBD2. The CDR3 runs to 20 residues. V dropped 6 bases and J dropped 8; count of bases not matched to a gene: 25. Germline-derived CDR1 and CDR2 are SNHLY and FYNNEI. The CDR3 region has the DNA TGTGCCAGCAGAGTTCTAGCGGGGCTAGCGGGGGTCCCATCTACGGATGAGCAGTTCTTC. Translating gives CASRVLAGLAGVPSTDEQFF.

The chain links TRBV29-1 to TRBJ1-2; 9 positions match TRBD1. The CDR3 has 14 amino acids. Germline V gives CDR1 SQVTM, CDR2 ANQGSEA. Trimming took 3 bases from V and 5 from J; bases not matched to a gene: 7. The CDR3 protein is CSVEGRTGEYGYTF. CDR3 nucleotides: TGCAGCGTTGAGGGGCGGACAGGGGAATATGGCTACACCTTC.

This clonotype was counted ten times or more. The rearrangement uses TRBV7-2 and TRBJ2-3; D gene ambiguous. V lost 2 bases and J lost 3, with 3 bases in between. The length of the CDR3 is 12 residues. Germline lookup yields CDR1 SGHTA and CDR2 FQGNSA. The CDR3 sequence: CASSLLTDTQYF. CDR3 bases: TGTGCCAGCAGCTTACTGACAGATACGCAGTATTTT.